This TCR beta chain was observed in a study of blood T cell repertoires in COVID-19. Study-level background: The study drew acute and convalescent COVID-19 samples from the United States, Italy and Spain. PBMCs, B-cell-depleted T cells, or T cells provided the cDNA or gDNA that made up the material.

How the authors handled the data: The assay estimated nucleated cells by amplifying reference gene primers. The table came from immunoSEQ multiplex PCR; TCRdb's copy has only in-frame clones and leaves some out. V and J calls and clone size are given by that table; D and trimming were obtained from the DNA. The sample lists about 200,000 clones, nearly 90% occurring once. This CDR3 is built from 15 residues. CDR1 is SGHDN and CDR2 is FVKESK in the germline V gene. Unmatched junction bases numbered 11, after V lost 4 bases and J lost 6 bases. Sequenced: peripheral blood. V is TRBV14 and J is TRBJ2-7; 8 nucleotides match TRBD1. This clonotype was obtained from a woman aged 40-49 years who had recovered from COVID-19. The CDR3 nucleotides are TGTGCCAGCAGCCGCCCCACAGGGGGGTCGGCCGAGCAGTACTTC. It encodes CASSRPTGGSAEQYF.